The 11 T cell receptor beta chains below all came from one sample that was sequenced in a study of blood T cell repertoires in COVID-19 (dated by TCRdb to the early 2020s). Receptors were amplified or captured by the immunoSEQ multiplex PCR assay. This is the immuneACCESS table as TCRdb keeps it, with only in-frame sequences that have V and J called. A part of the clones is gone; compared with another copy, unresolved V genes explain less than half, and the rest is unexplained. This sample lists a few hundred thousand clones; around 90% were detected once. Of the sample, 2% to 2.5% falls within the top ten clones. Source material: PBMCs or T cells enriched from blood (not recorded which). These receptor sequences come from a woman between 55 and 75 years old in a cohort exposed to, infected with or recovered from COVID-19 (not recorded which).

This rearrangement joins TRBV25-1 to TRBJ1-1; TRBD1 matches 8 bases. V was clipped by 3 bases and J by 5 bases; unmatched bases: 8. Per the germline V gene, CDR1 is MGHDK and CDR2 is SYGVNS. This CDR3 is built from 15 residues. In DNA form, the CDR3 reads TGTGCCAGCAGTGAGTCGACAGGGGTTGGGACTGAAGCTTTCTTT. This gives the protein CASSESTGVGTEAFF.

V gene TRBV19 combines with J gene TRBJ1-5; tentative D call: TRBD1 (6 bases). V was pared by 7 bases and J by 0 bases, with 16 bases between. CDR1 LNHDA and CDR2 SQIVND come from the germline V gene (reference sequence). The CDR3 covers 16 residues. DNA for the CDR3: TGTGCCAGTAAAGACCCTGGACAGTATAGCAATCAGCCCCAGCATTTT. Residues: CASKDPGQYSNQPQHF.

The J gene is TRBJ2-7, the V gene TRBV28; weak D call: TRBD2 (6 bases). The germline V gene encodes CDR1 MDHEN and CDR2 SYDVKM. CDR3 length equals 13 residues. The V gene lost 6 bases and the J gene lost 0 bases, with 9 bases spanning the gap. The CDR3 nucleotides read TGTGCCAGCAGACCGACTAGCTCCTACGAGCAGTACTTC. This codes for CASRPTSSYEQYF.

The chain uses TRBV7-2 and TRBJ1-5; a possible D gene is TRBD1 (6 bases). Germline V gene lookup returns CDR1 SGHTA and CDR2 FQGNSA. The CDR3 has 15 residues. V was shortened by 5 bases and J by 0 bases, with 11 bases between the two germline ends. This chain's CDR3 is CASSAGDYSNQPQHF. The CDR3 DNA reads as TGTGCCAGCAGCGCAGGGGACTATAGCAATCAGCCCCAGCATTTT.

This rearrangement joins TRBV30 to TRBJ1-2, with TRBD1 as a possible D gene (6 bases). Trimming pared 5 bases from V and 4 bases from J, leaving 20 bases between. The V gene's germline CDR1 is GTSNPN and CDR2 SVGIG (reference sequence). This CDR3 is 15 amino acids long. CDR3 region: CAWSRQGLNSYGYTF. The CDR3 DNA reads as TGTGCCTGGTCCCGGCAGGGGCTAAACTCCTATGGCTACACCTTC.

The chain recombines TRBV3-1 (or the pseudogene TRBV3-2) with TRBJ2-7, with D unclear. Deletions cut 5 bases from V and 10 bases from J, with 15 bases between. CDR3 length: 12 residues. CDR1 and CDR2 from the germline V gene are LGHDT and YNNKEL (reference sequence). The CDR3 region is CASSSDTRIQYF. For the CDR3, the DNA is TGTGCCAGCAGCTCTGACACTCGGATTCAGTACTTC.

The V call is TRBV5-1, the J call TRBJ1-2; the D is unclear. V was trimmed by 0 bases and J by 3 bases, leaving 6 bases between them. Germline CDR1 reads SGHRS; CDR2 reads YFSETQ. The CDR3 loop spans 13 amino acids. CDR3 residues: CASSLDIDYGYTF. The CDR3 DNA is TGCGCCAGCAGCTTGGATATCGACTATGGCTACACCTTC.

V is TRBV21-1 and J is TRBJ2-7; TRBD2, the table's D call, lacks a check against the DNA. TRBV21-1 is labeled a pseudogene. This CDR3 comprises 18 residues. The CDR3 DNA follows: TGTGCCACCCTTCATTATGGTCCGGGACTCCTACACCCGTCCGAGCAGTACTTC. Translated: CATLHYGPGLLHPSEQYF.

This sequence joins TRBV5-4 and TRBJ1-5; D is unclear. CDR3 length: 13 amino acids. Germline V gives CDR1 SGHNT, CDR2 YYREEE (reference sequence). V was cut by 4 bases and J by 2 bases, with 7 bases left in between. The chain's CDR3 is CASSQMGNQPQHF. CDR3 nucleotide sequence: TGTGCCAGCAGCCAGATGGGCAATCAGCCCCAGCATTTT.

This chain links TRBV28 with TRBJ1-3; possibly TRBD1 for D (5 bases). The length of the CDR3 is 16 residues. Germline CDR1 MDHEN, CDR2 SYDVKM. Trimming shortened V by 3 bases and J by 4 bases, and 16 bases separated the two germline ends. CDR3 sequence reads: CASSFSGTQTGNTIYF. The CDR3 DNA is TGTGCCAGCAGTTTTTCGGGGACTCAAACAGGAAACACCATATATTTT.

A few counts support this clone. The V and J genes are TRBV30 and TRBJ1-1; 7 nucleotides line up with TRBD1. With 5 bases clipped from V and 8 bases from J, the junction kept 5 bases outside the gene matches. This CDR3 spans 11 amino acids. Germline CDR1 GTSNPN, CDR2 SVGIG (reference sequence). This CDR3 reads CAWDRDSEAFF. The CDR3 coding sequence is TGTGCCTGGGACAGGGACAGCGAAGCTTTCTTT.